The clone carrying this TCR beta chain was seen repeatedly, ten times or more. Its antigen is unidentified. Compared with germline, one end of the junction differs, possibly owing to a read error. The protocol attached unique molecular identifiers to individual cDNA molecules. TCRdb reprocessed the 5' RACE reads via MiXCR and lists one record per CDR3 protein. The table shows more than 65,000 distinct CDR3 sequences, with around 15% occurring only once. The data are from a study of early T cells in non-severe SARS-CoV-2 infection. Background on the study: Sequencing input comprised bulk RNA from unsorted whole blood; chain pairing was not available. General study results and limits: Matching against VDJdb likely underestimated virus-specific expansions, favoring anti-spike CD8.

CDR3 length equals 11 residues. The germline V gene encodes CDR1 GTSNPN and CDR2 SVGIG (reference sequence). The chain links TRBV30 to TRBJ1-1, with D unclear. Input material: whole blood. This sequence was found in an adult who was a healthcare worker with PCR-confirmed SARS-CoV-2 infection or an uninfected control (not recorded which). CDR3 coding DNA: TGTGCCTGGACACTAGGGTCTGAGGCTTTCTTT. Translated, it gives CAWTLGSEAFF.